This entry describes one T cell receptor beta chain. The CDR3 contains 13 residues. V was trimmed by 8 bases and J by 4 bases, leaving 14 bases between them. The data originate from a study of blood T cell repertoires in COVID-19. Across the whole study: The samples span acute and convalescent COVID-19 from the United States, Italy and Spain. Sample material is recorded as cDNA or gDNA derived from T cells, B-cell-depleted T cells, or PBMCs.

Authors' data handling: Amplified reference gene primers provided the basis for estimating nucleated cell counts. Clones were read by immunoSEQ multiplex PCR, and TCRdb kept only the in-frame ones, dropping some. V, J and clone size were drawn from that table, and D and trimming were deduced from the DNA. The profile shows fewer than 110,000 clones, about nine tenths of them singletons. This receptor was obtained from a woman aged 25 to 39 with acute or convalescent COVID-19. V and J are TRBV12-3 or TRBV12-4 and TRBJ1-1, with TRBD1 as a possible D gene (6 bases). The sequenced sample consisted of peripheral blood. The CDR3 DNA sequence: TGTGCCAGCCAACCTCAGGGGCGCACTGAAGCTTTCTTT. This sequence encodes CASQPQGRTEAFF.